What follows are 21 T cell receptor beta chains derived from one specimen sequenced in a study of T cell responses to AZD1222 COVID-19 vaccine. Sequencing was performed with immunoSEQ multiplex PCR; in TCRdb, only in-frame clones are kept and a portion is missing. The sample has about 120,000 clones; about nine tenths are singletons. The sequenced sample was peripheral blood, obtained on day 0 of AZD1222 vaccination. The receptors derive from an adult in good health.

The gene calls are TRBV18 and TRBJ2-2; no reliable D call. CDR1 is KGHSH, CDR2 LQKENI, per germline. The CDR3 has 12 amino acids. The V end lost 2 bases, the J end lost 11 bases, and 9 bases lay between the germline ends. The CDR3 sequence: CASSPSLRELFF. In DNA, the CDR3 is TGTGCCAGCTCACCATCCCTCAGAGAGCTGTTTTTT.

The rearrangement links TRBV9 to TRBJ2-3, with TRBD2 identical over 9 bases. This CDR3 comprises 16 residues. CDR1 is SGDLS and CDR2 is YYNGEE in the germline V gene. V shed 5 bases and J 0 bases; nucleotides not matched to a gene: 7. The CDR3 sequence is CASSLAGVSSTDTQYF. CDR3 in DNA: TGTGCCAGCAGTTTAGCGGGGGTATCTAGCACAGATACGCAGTATTTT. The entire variable domain, with the rest obtained from reference TRBV9 and TRBJ2-3, is as follows: DSGVTQTPKHLITATGQRVTLRCSPRSGDLSVYWYQQSLDQGLQFLIQYYNGEERAKGNILERFSAQQFPDLHSELNLSSLELGDSALYFCASSLAGVSSTDTQYFGPGTRLTVL.

This clone was seen a handful of times. This rearrangement joins TRBV6-4 to TRBJ2-2, with D hard to call. Germline values: CDR1 MRHNA, CDR2 SNTAGT. This CDR3 spans 13 amino acids. Trimming took 2 bases from V and 1 from J, leaving 2 bases between them. CDR3 residues: CASSDRNTGELFF. The CDR3 DNA reads as TGTGCCAGCAGTGACAGGAACACCGGGGAGCTGTTTTTT.

The chain uses TRBV3-1 (or the pseudogene TRBV3-2) and TRBJ2-7; 9 bases agree with TRBD2. The CDR3 has 17 residues. V dropped 4 bases and J dropped 4; count of bases not matched to a gene: 14. Germline V gives CDR1 LGHDT, CDR2 YNNKEL (reference sequence). The CDR3 DNA follows: TGTGCCAGCAGCCGAATGAGACTAGCGGATGGACAATACGAGCAGTACTTC. Translated, it gives CASSRMRLADGQYEQYF.

The chain recombines TRBV10-3 with TRBJ1-1, with 9 nucleotides matching TRBD1. The CDR3 consists of 16 residues. V lost 7 bases to trimming and J lost 1 base; unmatched junction nucleotides: 10. The germline gives CDR1 ENHRY, CDR2 SYGVKD. The CDR3 here is CAITPTGGAGNTEAFF. CDR3 coding DNA: TGTGCCATCACCCCAACAGGGGGCGCGGGGAACACTGAAGCTTTCTTT.

J is TRBJ1-1 and V is TRBV19, with D tentatively TRBD1 (5 bases). Germline loops: CDR1 LNHDA, CDR2 SQIVND (reference sequence). This CDR3 is built from 14 residues. Trimming shortened V by 10 bases and J by 4 bases, and 19 bases separated the two germline ends. CDR3 DNA: TGTGCCACTGTAATCGGACATCCAGGCACTGAAGCTTTCTTT. The encoded protein is CATVIGHPGTEAFF.

This clone was observed a single time. V and J are TRBV6-5 and TRBJ1-1; no clear D gene. Germline V gene data show CDR1 as MNHEY and CDR2 as SVGAGI. The length of the CDR3 is 15 residues. With 6 bases removed from V and 0 bases from J, the gap between germline ends came to 14 bases. CDR3 DNA: TGTGCCAGCAGGGCGGGCGGATATATGAACACTGAAGCTTTCTTT. It specifies CASRAGGYMNTEAFF.

The chain is built from TRBV7-6 and TRBJ2-1; D is unresolved. The CDR3 sequence is 14 residues long. Germline V gene sequence: CDR1 SGHVS, CDR2 FNYEAQ. Trimming cost V 2 bases and J 9 bases, with 14 bases left between them. This chain's CDR3 is CASSLSTGSTEQFF. The CDR3 bases are TGTGCCAGCAGCTTAAGTACCGGGTCCACTGAGCAGTTCTTC.

The CDR3 nucleotides read TGTGCCAGCAGCCAACCAATCGGGACCCAGTACTTC. Amino acids: CASSQPIGTQYF. The chain is built from TRBV3-1 (or the pseudogene TRBV3-2) and TRBJ2-5; no clear D gene. The CDR3 totals 12 residues. The V end was cut by 2 bases, the J end by 7 bases, with 8 bases between. The germline V gene encodes CDR1 LGHDT and CDR2 YNNKEL (reference sequence).

V and J are TRBV4-1 and TRBJ2-7; TRBD1 aligns across 11 bases. V shed 0 bases, J shed 5 bases, and the junction held 3 bases outside the gene matches. The CDR3 spans 15 residues. Germline values: CDR1 MGHRA, CDR2 YSYEKL. The CDR3 spells CASSQDSDRGHEQYF. CDR3 DNA sequence: TGCGCCAGCAGCCAAGATTCGGACAGGGGGCACGAGCAGTACTTC.

This clone was detected only once. This sequence joins TRBV10-3 and TRBJ2-6; D ambiguous. Germline CDR1 and CDR2: ENHRY and SYGVKD. The CDR3 runs to 15 residues. V shed 3 bases and J shed 0 bases, with 6 bases lying between them. The CDR3 is CAISDAYSGANVLTF. The CDR3 coding sequence is TGTGCCATCAGTGACGCCTACTCTGGGGCCAACGTCCTGACTTTC.

The chain has TRBV5-6 and TRBJ1-1, with a possible D match to TRBD1 (6 bases). V dropped 1 base and J dropped 0 bases, with 10 bases sitting between them. Per the germline V gene, CDR1 is SGHDT and CDR2 is YYEEEE. The CDR3 runs to 15 residues. The CDR3 spells CASSLRGTVNTEAFF. In DNA form, the CDR3 reads TGTGCCAGCAGCTTGAGGGGGACTGTGAACACTGAAGCTTTCTTT.

The chain uses TRBV10-2 and TRBJ2-3, with TRBD1 matching 9 bases. Unmatched junction bases numbered 4, after V lost 3 bases and J lost 6 bases. The CDR3 totals 14 residues. Germline CDR1 reads WSHSY; CDR2 reads SAAADI. DNA for the CDR3: TGCGCCAGCAGTGAAGGGACAGGGTCGGATACGCAGTATTTT. Its translation is CASSEGTGSDTQYF.

The V and J genes are TRBV18 and TRBJ1-4; TRBD1 agrees at 8 bases. V lost 3 bases to trimming and J lost 8 bases; unmatched junction nucleotides: 8. This CDR3 is built from 15 residues. Germline-derived CDR1 and CDR2 are KGHSH and LQKENI. CDR3 bases: TGTGCCAGCTCACCCTCCGGACAGGGAAGGGAAAAACTGTTTTTT. Translation: CASSPSGQGREKLFF.

The V call is TRBV4-3, the J call TRBJ2-7; 7 positions match TRBD2. Germline values: CDR1 LGHNA, CDR2 YSLEER. Trimming removed 1 base from V and 0 bases from J; junction bases left unmatched: 12. The CDR3 extends over 18 amino acids. The CDR3 loop is CASSQVTYSGTTSYEQYF. CDR3 DNA sequence: TGCGCCAGCAGCCAAGTTACCTATTCCGGGACTACCTCCTACGAGCAGTACTTC.

The rearrangement uses TRBV7-2 and TRBJ1-3; TRBD1 aligns across 11 bases. This CDR3 spans 14 amino acids. Germline loops: CDR1 SGHTA, CDR2 FQGNSA. V dropped 5 bases and J dropped 8; count of bases not matched to a gene: 5. DNA of the CDR3: TGTGCCAGCAGCCTCCGGGACAGGGGGGACACCATATATTTT. It is translated as CASSLRDRGDTIYF.

This chain uses TRBV7-9 with TRBJ2-7; TRBD1 matches 9 bases. V shed 7 bases and J 1 base; nucleotides not matched to a gene: 14. The CDR3 length is 17 residues. The germline V gene encodes CDR1 SEHNR and CDR2 FQNEAQ (reference sequence). DNA of the CDR3: TGTGCCAGCATGCTAACCCCCGGACAGGGGTTGTCCTACGAGCAGTACTTC. Residues: CASMLTPGQGLSYEQYF.

The chain uses TRBV30 and TRBJ1-5; 8 nucleotides match TRBD1. The ends lost 0 bases at V and 0 bases at J; junction bases unmatched: 10. The germline V gene has CDR1 GTSNPN and CDR2 SVGIG (reference sequence). CDR3 size: 18 residues. CDR3 bases: TGTGCCTGGAGTGTTAGGCAGGGGGCGATTAATAGCAATCAGCCCCAGCATTTT. It yields the protein CAWSVRQGAINSNQPQHF. Full variable domain (missing parts from reference TRBV30 and TRBJ1-5): SQTIHQWPATLVQPVGSPLSLECTVEGTSNPNLYWYRQAAGRGLQLLFYSVGIGQISSEVPQNLSASRPQDRQFILSSKKLLLSDSGFYLCAWSVRQGAINSNQPQHFGDGTRLSIL.

The chain employs TRBV4-1 and TRBJ2-7; no definite D call. Germline V CDR1 and CDR2: MGHRA, YSYEKL. CDR3 length equals 15 residues. Trimming removed 3 bases at V and 1 base at J, with 13 bases between. CDR3 sequence (DNA): TGCGCCAGCAGCCACTGGGCAGTGGAGTCCTACGAGCAGTACTTC. It is translated as CASSHWAVESYEQYF.

The gene calls are TRBV15 and TRBJ1-4, with D unresolved. The CDR3 runs to 14 residues. Trimming removed 2 bases from V and 3 bases from J, with 7 bases in between. Looked up from germline, CDR1 is LNHNV and CDR2 is YYDKDF (reference sequence). The CDR3 loop is CATSRSVSNEKLFF. Written as DNA, the CDR3 is TGTGCCACCAGCAGATCAGTGTCTAATGAAAAACTGTTTTTT.

The rearrangement links TRBV9 to TRBJ2-3, with 7 positions matching TRBD1. Trimming took 4 bases from V and 0 from J; bases not matched to a gene: 2. Per the germline V gene, CDR1 is SGDLS and CDR2 is YYNGEE. CDR3 length equals 14 residues. CDR3 residues: CASSSGQSTDTQYF. CDR3 bases: TGTGCCAGCAGCTCGGGACAGAGCACAGATACGCAGTATTTT. The full variable domain, in which reference TRBV9 and TRBJ2-3 provide the parts outside the CDR3, is DSGVTQTPKHLITATGQRVTLRCSPRSGDLSVYWYQQSLDQGLQFLIQYYNGEERAKGNILERFSAQQFPDLHSELNLSSLELGDSALYFCASSSGQSTDTQYFGPGTRLTVL.